A single sample gave rise to the 28 T cell receptor beta chains below, sequenced in a study of Ad26.COV2.S vaccination and SARS-CoV-2 variants. Only in-frame clones appear in the TCRdb table, and some are missing; sequencing was by immunoSEQ multiplex PCR. Of approximately 340,000 clones detected, 92% appear once; the ten largest clones hold about 3.9%. This specimen consisted of peripheral blood, obtained after recovery from COVID-19. These receptors were obtained from a human donor who had recovered from COVID-19.

The CDR3 DNA sequence: TGTGCCAGCAGTTTAGGACAGGGTGGTGGCTACACCTTC. Protein: CASSLGQGGGYTF. The chain employs TRBV27 and TRBJ1-2, with 8 bases that match TRBD1. Looked up from germline, CDR1 is MNHEY and CDR2 is SMNVEV (reference sequence). This CDR3 has 13 residues. Trimming at V came to 2 bases and at J to 7 bases, leaving 3 bases not matched to a gene.

This sequence joins TRBV6-2 or TRBV6-3 and TRBJ2-3, with TRBD1 identical over 7 bases. The CDR3 has 17 residues. With V trimmed by 0 bases and J by 2 bases, 8 bases remained unmatched. Germline V CDR1 and CDR2: MNHEY, SVGEGT. The CDR3 DNA reads as TGTGCCAGCAGTTACTCGACTCGGGGACAGAACACAGATACGCAGTATTTT. This encodes CASSYSTRGQNTDTQYF.

The CDR3 nucleotides read TGTGCCATCAGTGGACAGTCCTATGGCTACACCTTC. Residues: CAISGQSYGYTF. The chain employs TRBV10-3 and TRBJ1-2; D possibly corresponds to TRBD1 (5 bases). This CDR3 has 12 residues. Trimming took off 4 bases at V and 4 bases at J, with 7 bases between the two ends. Germline assignment: CDR1 ENHRY and CDR2 SYGVKD.

The rearrangement uses TRBV2 and TRBJ1-3; D is unclear. The CDR3 is 14 amino acids. The V gene's germline CDR1 is SNHLY and CDR2 FYNNEI. Trimming shortened V by 5 bases and J by 2 bases, and 10 bases separated the two germline ends. The CDR3 DNA reads as TGTGCCAGCAGTCAGACAAACGCTGGAAACACCATATATTTT. It yields the protein CASSQTNAGNTIYF. Supplemented by reference TRBV2 and TRBJ1-3, the full variable domain reads EPEVTQTPSHQVTQMGQEVILRCVPISNHLYFYWYRQILGQKVEFLVSFYNNEISEKSEIFDDQFSVERPDGSNFTLKIRSTKLEDSAMYFCASSQTNAGNTIYFGEGSWLTVV.

This chain connects TRBV19 to TRBJ2-7; unclear D gene. CDR3 length equals 11 residues. The germline V gene has CDR1 LNHDA and CDR2 SQIVND (reference sequence). Trimming shortened V by 5 bases and J by 6 bases, and 8 bases separated the two germline ends. CDR3 in DNA: TGTGCCAGTAGTTCTCCTCTCGAGCAGTACTTC. Its translation: CASSSPLEQYF.

The chain is built from TRBV5-5 and TRBJ1-5; D gene unclear. The CDR3 is 15 amino acids. Trimming removed 2 bases from V and 2 bases from J, with 11 bases in between. Germline V gene sequence: CDR1 SGHKS, CDR2 YYEKEE (reference sequence). The CDR3 spells CASSFDSYGNQPQHF. CDR3 nucleotide sequence: TGTGCCAGCAGCTTTGATTCGTACGGCAATCAGCCCCAGCATTTT. The variable domain in full, with the rest retrieved from reference TRBV5-5 and TRBJ1-5, is DAGVTQSPTHLIKTRGQQVTLRCSPISGHKSVSWYQQVLGQGPQFIFQYYEKEERGRGNFPDRFSARQFPNYSSELNVNALLLGDSALYLCASSFDSYGNQPQHFGDGTRLSIL.

The V gene is TRBV5-1, the J gene TRBJ1-1; no firm D call. Germline CDR1 is SGHRS and CDR2 is YFSETQ. The CDR3 contains 13 residues. Trimming left V 1 base short and J 1 base short, with 5 bases between. CDR3 sequence: CASSLKGNTEAFF. For the CDR3, the DNA is TGCGCCAGCAGCTTGAAGGGGAACACTGAAGCTTTCTTT.

The chain recombines TRBV27 with TRBJ1-1, with D perhaps matching TRBD1 (5 bases). The CDR3 spans 14 residues. Trimming shortened V by 3 bases and J by 1 base, and 9 bases separated the two germline ends. In germline, CDR1 is MNHEY, CDR2 SMNVEV (reference sequence). CDR3 bases: TGTGCCAGCAGTTTGAGGCAGGGGAACACTGAAGCTTTCTTT. Amino acid sequence: CASSLRQGNTEAFF.

J is TRBJ2-7 and V is TRBV20-1, with D unresolved. CDR1 and CDR2 from the germline V gene are DFQATT and SNEGSKA (reference sequence). The CDR3 totals 11 residues. V gave up 1 base and J gave up 7 bases, with 8 bases separating them. The CDR3 reads CSARVDWEQYF. CDR3 in DNA: TGCAGTGCTAGAGTTGATTGGGAGCAGTACTTC.

The genes are TRBV6-6 and TRBJ1-4; 8 nucleotides align to TRBD1. V lost 5 bases, J lost 7 bases, and 6 bases stayed unmatched. CDR3 size: 14 residues. CDR1 is MNHNY, CDR2 SVGAGI, per germline (reference sequence). The CDR3: CASSDRTGSEKLFF. The CDR3 nucleotides are TGTGCCAGCAGTGACCGGACAGGGTCTGAAAAACTGTTTTTT.

The chain joins TRBV5-1 to TRBJ1-5, with 9 positions matching TRBD1. Germline V gene sequence: CDR1 SGHRS, CDR2 YFSETQ. V lost 4 bases and J lost 2; bases outside the gene matches: 10. The CDR3 has 17 residues. CDR3 sequence (DNA): TGCGCCAGCAGCCTTACCGGGACAGGGACAGGCAATCAGCCCCAGCATTTT. Amino acids: CASSLTGTGTGNQPQHF.

The V call is TRBV7-2, the J call TRBJ2-3; perhaps D is TRBD1 or TRBD2 (5 bases each). The CDR3 loop spans 14 amino acids. Between the trimmed V and J ends, which lost 4 bases and 3 bases, there was a span of 11 bases. Germline V CDR1 and CDR2: SGHTA, FQGNSA. CDR3 residues: CASSSWGGTDTQYF. The CDR3 nucleotides read TGTGCCAGCAGCTCCTGGGGCGGGACAGATACGCAGTATTTT.

The chain couples TRBV29-1 to TRBJ2-7; TRBD1 matches 11 bases. Germline CDR1 SQVTM, CDR2 ANQGSEA. There are 15 residues in the CDR3. V lost 0 bases, J lost 4 bases, and 5 bases stayed unmatched. The CDR3 sequence: CSVEDGQGASYEQYF. The CDR3 DNA sequence: TGCAGCGTTGAAGACGGACAGGGGGCGAGTTACGAGCAGTACTTC.

The chain couples TRBV5-1 to TRBJ1-6; D unclear. V lost 0 bases and J 10 bases, leaving 11 bases between the germline ends. The CDR3 is made up of 14 amino acids. CDR1 and CDR2 from the germline V gene are SGHRS and YFSETQ. CDR3 loop: CASSLETGRSPLHF. As DNA, the CDR3 is TGCGCCAGCAGCTTGGAGACCGGGAGGTCACCCCTCCACTTT.

A single count supports this clone. The V call is TRBV7-8, the J call TRBJ2-1; D could derive from TRBD1 or TRBD2 (5 bases each). Germline CDR1 SGHVS, CDR2 FQNEAQ. This CDR3 has 15 amino acids. Trimming cost V 5 bases and J 7 bases, with 18 bases left between them. The CDR3 nucleotides are TGTGCCAGCAGCCCGCTCGTCGGGGCGAATAATGAGCAGTTCTTC. Translating it yields CASSPLVGANNEQFF.

This chain links TRBV6-2 or TRBV6-3 with TRBJ1-3; D is unresolved. V lost 6 bases to trimming and J lost 4 bases, with 19 bases between them. The V gene's germline CDR1 is MNHEY and CDR2 SVGEGT. There are 16 residues in the CDR3. CDR3 DNA: TGTGCCAGCAGCCATGGCCCCGTGGAACCCGGAAACACCATATATTTT. This gives the protein CASSHGPVEPGNTIYF.

The chain carries TRBV6-4 and TRBJ1-2; D not certain. This CDR3 has 13 residues. Trimming took 4 bases from V and 8 from J, leaving 14 bases between them. The germline CDR1 and CDR2 sequences are MRHNA and SNTAGT. The CDR3 DNA follows: TGTGCCAGCAGTGCTTCAGCCGAGGGCGGCTACACCTTC. Its protein product is CASSASAEGGYTF.

The rearrangement uses TRBV5-6 and TRBJ2-7; D is perhaps TRBD1 (7 bases). This CDR3 has 14 amino acids. V lost 0 bases and J lost 5, with 12 bases in between. Germline V gene sequence: CDR1 SGHDT, CDR2 YYEEEE. In DNA, the CDR3 is TGTGCCAGCAGCTTGGGACAGGGACTCAACGAGCAGTACTTC. Residues: CASSLGQGLNEQYF.

J is TRBJ1-2 and V is TRBV6-6, with 7 nucleotides matching TRBD1. The CDR3 consists of 15 residues. Per germline, CDR1 MNHNY and CDR2 SVGAGI (reference sequence). J lost 4 bases, V lost 6 bases, and 11 bases had no gene match. CDR3 in DNA: TGTGCCAGCAGCGACGGGAGGGGGCGCATCTATGGCTACACCTTC. Its protein product is CASSDGRGRIYGYTF.

The table lists this clone with a count of one. V is TRBV13 and J is TRBJ1-2; perhaps TRBD1 as D (6 bases). CDR3 length equals 17 residues. Trimming took 4 bases from V and 4 from J, leaving 22 bases between them. Per germline, CDR1 PRHDT and CDR2 FYEKMQ (reference sequence). CDR3 amino acids: CASSSSRRQAVGYGYTF. Here the CDR3 DNA reads TGTGCCAGCAGCTCCAGCCGGAGACAGGCAGTAGGCTATGGCTACACCTTC.

This clone occurred once. The chain recombines TRBV4-3 with TRBJ2-2; D is unresolved. Germline loops: CDR1 LGHNA, CDR2 YSLEER. This CDR3 comprises 14 residues. V gave up 1 base and J gave up 5 bases, with 8 bases separating them. The CDR3 nucleotides are TGCGCCAGCAGCCAAGTCCTGCATACCGGGGAGCTGTTTTTT. Translating it yields CASSQVLHTGELFF.

In DNA form, the CDR3 reads TGTGCCAGCAGCCAAGTCCCAGAAGGCGAGCAGTACTTC. It specifies CASSQVPEGEQYF. This chain links TRBV14 with TRBJ2-7, with D unclear. Germline lookup yields CDR1 SGHDN and CDR2 FVKESK. CDR3 length: 13 amino acids. Trimming took 1 base from V and 6 from J, leaving 10 bases between them.

The V gene is TRBV25-1, the J gene TRBJ1-6, with unresolved D. V was cut by 6 bases and J by 7 bases, with 13 bases left in between. CDR1 and CDR2 (germline): MGHDK, SYGVNS. The CDR3 has 14 amino acids. Here the CDR3 DNA reads TGTGCCAGCAGCCCTGTAGGGCCCAATTCACCCCTCCACTTT. As protein: CASSPVGPNSPLHF. Full variable domain (outside the CDR3, taken from reference TRBV25-1 and TRBJ1-6): EADIYQTPRYLVIGTGKKITLECSQTMGHDKMYWYQQDPGMELHLIHYSYGVNSTEKGDLSSESTVSRIRTEHFPLTLESARPSHTSQYLCASSPVGPNSPLHFGNGTRLTVT.

The chain couples TRBV29-1 to TRBJ1-1; the D is unclear. The CDR3 has 12 residues. V dropped 8 bases and J dropped 2 bases, with 12 bases sitting between them. Germline assignment: CDR1 SQVTM and CDR2 ANQGSEA. The DNA for the CDR3 is TGCAGCACTTCGTGGGGTAACACTGAAGCTTTCTTT. This encodes CSTSWGNTEAFF.

The chain is built from TRBV6-2 or TRBV6-3 and TRBJ2-5; D is ambiguous. The CDR3 has 14 residues. Trimming removed 2 bases from V and 5 bases from J, with 12 bases in between. CDR1 is MNHEY, CDR2 SVGEGT, per germline. CDR3 residues: CASSYAATRETQYF. For the CDR3, the DNA is TGTGCCAGCAGTTACGCCGCAACGAGGGAGACCCAGTACTTC.

For this clone: The sample contains more than one DNA sequence encoding this CDR3. V usage is TRBV7-8 and J usage is TRBJ1-2; D ambiguous. CDR3 length equals 15 residues. The ends were cut back, 5 bases at V and 4 bases at J, with 17 bases in the middle. Germline V lookup: CDR1 SGHVS, CDR2 FQNEAQ. CDR3 amino acids: CASSLGTVHSYGYTF. In DNA form, the CDR3 reads TGTGCCAGCAGCCTAGGTACAGTCCATAGCTATGGCTACACCTTC.

The V gene is TRBV2, the J gene TRBJ2-5; D perhaps matches TRBD2 (5 bases). V lost 5 bases, J lost 5 bases, and 12 bases lay in between. The germline V gene has CDR1 SNHLY and CDR2 FYNNEI. This CDR3 contains 13 residues. CDR3 bases: TGTGCCAGCAGTCTGGACTCTTTTGAGACCCAGTACTTC. It codes for CASSLDSFETQYF. Complete variable domain (other parts from reference TRBV2 and TRBJ2-5): EPEVTQTPSHQVTQMGQEVILRCVPISNHLYFYWYRQILGQKVEFLVSFYNNEISEKSEIFDDQFSVERPDGSNFTLKIRSTKLEDSAMYFCASSLDSFETQYFGPGTRLLVL.

The V gene is TRBV7-3, the J gene TRBJ2-3; 7 bases are a match to TRBD1. Germline V gene lookup returns CDR1 SGHTA and CDR2 FQGTGA. CDR3 size: 16 residues. The junction had 10 bases not matched to a gene; V was cut back by 5 bases and J by 2 bases. CDR3 sequence (DNA): TGTGCCAGCAGCCAAACCGGGGACAGAATCACAGATACGCAGTATTTT. Its protein is CASSQTGDRITDTQYF.